This TCR beta chain stems from a study of response to subunit inactivated influenza vaccine (dated by TCRdb to the late 2010s). With respect to the entire study: Deep quantitative T cell receptor repertoire profiling was used in the study to track responses to a trivalent subunit inactivated influenza vaccine.

The sample holds a few counts of this clonotype. No cognate antigen has been identified for it. Base qualities are not at hand, and no much larger clone is one base apart. Overall results and qualifications from the work: The authors suggested that each seasonal influenza vaccination may recruit only a limited number of new T cells.

Library prep was done by RT-PCR. The instrument was an Illumina HiSeq 2500. The public reads were run again by TCRdb, first through fastp at Q25 and then through MiXCR, and only productive beta chains were kept. Rows are combined by CDR3 protein, so each entry shows the most common genes and DNA. In this sample the table shows roughly 180,000 distinct CDR3 sequences, around 9% of which occur a single time. The ten largest clones represent approximately 11% of the sample. V is reduced by 4 bases and J by 4 bases, leaving a spacing of 6 bases between them. Inclusive of the bounding cysteine and phenylalanine, the CDR3 is 12 residues long. Only the CDR3 region is kept as DNA, spanning 36 bases read in frame from base 1. The germline V gene provides CDR1 SGHRS and CDR2 YFSETQ.

The clonotype was recovered from a man aged 45-65 years who received an inactivated influenza vaccine. Donor details come from another sample of the same person, matched by shared clones. The chain links TRBV5-1 with TRBJ2-1, with no confident D gene call. Sequences were derived from non-naive T cells sorted from PBMCs, sampled on the day of vaccination. The cell subset or site label, as the study defines it: memory T cell fraction. CDR3 loop: CASSQPYNEQFF. The nucleotide sequence reads TGCGCCAGCAGCCAACCGTACAATGAGCAGTTCTTC.